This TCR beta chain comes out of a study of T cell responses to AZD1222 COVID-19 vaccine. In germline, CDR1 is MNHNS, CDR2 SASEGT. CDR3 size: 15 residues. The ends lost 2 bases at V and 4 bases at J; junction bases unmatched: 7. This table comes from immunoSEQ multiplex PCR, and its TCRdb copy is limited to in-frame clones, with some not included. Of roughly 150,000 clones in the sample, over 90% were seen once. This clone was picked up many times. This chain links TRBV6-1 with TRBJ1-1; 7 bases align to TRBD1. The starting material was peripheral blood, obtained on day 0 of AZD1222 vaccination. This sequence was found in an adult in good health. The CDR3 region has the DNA TGTGCCAGCAGTGAATCCCCGGGACAGAGCACTGAAGCTTTCTTT. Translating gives CASSESPGQSTEAFF.